The next 22 T cell receptor beta chains were all read from a single sample in a study of cytomegalovirus exposure and HLA in healthy donors. A multiplex PCR was run with 60 Vbeta primers and 13 Jbeta primers. Data came from immunoSEQ multiplex PCR; TCRdb stores just in-frame clones and leaves some out. The sample carries about 180,000 clones, around 80% recorded once. Sequenced material: PBMCs. The source is a girl aged 2-10 years in good health and CMV-seropositive.

The count of this clone is one. V is TRBV25-1 and J is TRBJ2-4, with D possibly matching TRBD2 (7 bases). The CDR3 consists of 16 residues. V shed 2 bases and J shed 1 base, with 12 bases lying between them. Germline lookup yields CDR1 MGHDK and CDR2 SYGVNS. The CDR3 spells CASSEGGARAKNIQYF. The CDR3, as DNA: TGTGCCAGCAGTGAAGGGGGGGCTCGGGCCAAAAACATTCAGTACTTC.

With regard to this clone: One end of the junction fails to match germline, which may point to a read error. V is TRBV20-1 and J is TRBJ1-4; 8 nucleotides match TRBD1. Germline V CDR1 and CDR2: DFQATT, SNEGSKA (reference sequence). The CDR3 loop spans 11 amino acids. As DNA, the CDR3 is TGCAGTGCTAGAGTTTTGGGACAGGATGTTTTT. Encoded protein: CSARVLGQDVF.

The chain carries TRBV27 and TRBJ1-2, with D maybe TRBD1 (6 bases). Between the trimmed V and J ends, which lost 2 bases and 5 bases, there was a span of 12 bases. CDR3 length: 14 residues. The germline V gene has CDR1 MNHEY and CDR2 SMNVEV (reference sequence). CDR3 DNA sequence: TGTGCCAGCAGTTTAACAGGGAAAGTTTATGGCTACACCTTC. Encoded protein: CASSLTGKVYGYTF.

This chain links TRBV6-6 with TRBJ1-5, with TRBD1 matching over 7 bases. V lost 6 bases and J lost 2; bases outside the gene matches: 4. Per the germline V gene, CDR1 is MNHNY and CDR2 is SVGAGI (reference sequence). There are 14 residues in the CDR3. CDR3 amino acids: CASRFTGGNQPQHF. The CDR3, as DNA: TGTGCCAGCAGATTCACAGGGGGCAATCAGCCCCAGCATTTT.

This sequence joins TRBV27 and TRBJ2-5, with D perhaps TRBD2 (5 bases). Near its end, the DNA agrees better with TRBJ2-7, so the J call may be wrong. Germline assignment: CDR1 MNHEY and CDR2 SMNVEV (reference sequence). CDR3 length: 12 residues. This chain's CDR3 is CASNRPGGEQYF. As DNA, the CDR3 is TGTGCCAGCAACCGCCCTGGAGGCGAGCAGTACTTC.

This sequence joins TRBV16 and TRBJ1-2; no clear D. The CDR3 is 14 residues long. Germline CDR1 is KGHSY and CDR2 is FQNENV. V lost 4 bases to trimming and J lost 8 bases, with 17 bases between them. CDR3: CASSLTKQSEGYTF. As DNA, the CDR3 is TGTGCCAGCAGCCTTACAAAACAAAGCGAGGGCTACACCTTC.

CDR3 sequence reads: CASSPGFSSYNEQFF. The CDR3, as DNA: TGTGCCAGCAGCCCAGGGTTTAGTTCCTACAATGAGCAGTTCTTC. This chain links TRBV7-3 with TRBJ2-1, with D perhaps matching TRBD1 (5 bases). CDR1 SGHTA and CDR2 FQGTGA come from the germline V gene. This CDR3 comprises 15 residues. V lost 5 bases and J 1 base, leaving 12 bases between the germline ends.

The rearrangement joins TRBV19 to TRBJ1-5; 9 nucleotides match TRBD1. V gave up 6 bases and J gave up 4 bases; unmatched junction bases: 7. This CDR3 contains 15 residues. Germline V gives CDR1 LNHDA, CDR2 SQIVND (reference sequence). The CDR3 is CASRAEDRGNQPQHF. The CDR3 nucleotides read TGTGCCAGTAGGGCGGAGGACAGGGGAAATCAGCCCCAGCATTTT.

This CDR3 reads CASSPMKGLNTEAFF. The CDR3 nucleotides are TGCGCCAGCAGCCCCATGAAAGGACTTAACACTGAAGCTTTCTTT. V usage is TRBV5-1 and J usage is TRBJ1-1; D ambiguous. This CDR3 region has 15 residues. The V end lost 4 bases, the J end lost 2 bases, and 15 bases lay between the germline ends. Germline-derived CDR1 and CDR2 are SGHRS and YFSETQ.

The J gene is TRBJ2-2, the V gene TRBV28; TRBD1 agrees at 8 bases. Trimming took 2 bases from V and 3 from J; bases not matched to a gene: 2. The germline V gene has CDR1 MDHEN and CDR2 SYDVKM. The CDR3 consists of 15 residues. CDR3 sequence: CASSLRDRYTGELFF. In nucleotides, the CDR3 is TGTGCCAGCAGTTTACGGGACAGGTACACCGGGGAGCTGTTTTTT.

The CDR3 loop reads CASSNRQGREKLFF. In DNA, the CDR3 is TGTGCCAGTAGTAACCGACAGGGGAGGGAAAAACTGTTTTTT. J is TRBJ1-4 and V is TRBV19; the match to TRBD1 covers 8 bases. The CDR3 spans 14 residues. The germline V gene encodes CDR1 LNHDA and CDR2 SQIVND (reference sequence). The V gene end was trimmed by 4 bases and the J gene end by 8 bases; junction bases not matched to a gene: 6.

V usage is TRBV7-8 and J usage is TRBJ1-6; the D is unclear. The germline gives CDR1 SGHVS, CDR2 FQNEAQ. Trimming cost V 5 bases and J 4 bases, with 15 bases left between them. CDR3 length: 16 amino acids. CDR3 protein: CASSHTQEAYNSPLHF. Written as DNA, the CDR3 is TGTGCCAGCAGCCACACCCAGGAGGCATATAATTCACCCCTCCACTTT.

This chain uses TRBV5-1 with TRBJ1-5, with D possibly matching TRBD1 (6 bases). CDR1 and CDR2 from the germline V gene are SGHRS and YFSETQ. The ends were cut back, 1 base at V and 5 bases at J, with 10 bases in the middle. The CDR3 spans 14 residues. CDR3 DNA sequence: TGCGCCAGCAGCTTGTCGGCAGGGGATCAGCCCCAGCATTTT. This encodes CASSLSAGDQPQHF.

The V and J genes are TRBV7-3 and TRBJ2-1; 8 nucleotides agree with TRBD2. Germline CDR1 is SGHTA and CDR2 is FQGTGA. CDR3 size: 15 residues. Unmatched junction bases numbered 9, after V lost 4 bases and J lost 7 bases. CDR3 DNA: TGTGCCAGCAGCTCACCGGGACTAGTGAGTAATGAGCAGTTCTTC. Residues: CASSSPGLVSNEQFF.

The V and J genes are TRBV7-8 and TRBJ1-5, with a possible D match to TRBD1 (5 bases). Germline CDR1 is SGHVS and CDR2 is FQNEAQ. This CDR3 has 17 amino acids. V was pared by 0 bases and J by 0 bases, with 12 bases between. The CDR3 bases are TGTGCCAGCAGCTTAGCGCGGGGCAGTGTTAGCAATCAGCCCCAGCATTTT. Protein sequence: CASSLARGSVSNQPQHF.

The J gene is TRBJ2-7, the V gene TRBV6-1, with TRBD2 matching over 12 bases. Germline trimming cut 4 bases from V and 2 bases from J; bases unmatched to any gene: 6. Germline loops: CDR1 MNHNS, CDR2 SASEGT. This CDR3 region has 16 residues. CDR3 DNA: TGTGCCAGCAGTGGGCTAGCGGGGGGGGACGCCTACGAGCAGTACTTC. This codes for CASSGLAGGDAYEQYF.

This clone was recorded only once. The genes are TRBV28 and TRBJ1-4, with D unclear. Germline CDR1 is MDHEN and CDR2 is SYDVKM. CDR3 length: 11 residues. V lost 3 bases and J lost 8, with 4 bases in between. CDR3 DNA sequence: TGTGCCAGCAGTTTTGAGGAAAAACTGTTTTTT. Its protein product is CASSFEEKLFF.

This clone was seen just once. This chain connects TRBV6-6 to TRBJ1-2; D not certain. V was trimmed by 1 base and J by 5 bases, leaving 5 bases between them. The CDR3 length is 12 residues. CDR1 and CDR2 (germline): MNHNY, SVGAGI (reference sequence). This CDR3 reads CASSYFQYGYTF. The CDR3 DNA reads TGTGCCAGCAGTTACTTTCAATATGGCTACACCTTC.

This clone occurred a few times. This chain connects TRBV14 to TRBJ2-1, with a weak D call TRBD1 (5 bases). Germline V gene lookup returns CDR1 SGHDN and CDR2 FVKESK. Trimming cost V 0 bases and J 4 bases, with 13 bases left between them. CDR3 length equals 16 residues. CDR3 DNA sequence: TGTGCCAGCAGCCAAGATGGCAGGGCTCGGTACAATGAGCAGTTCTTC. This codes for CASSQDGRARYNEQFF.

This chain joins TRBV5-5 and TRBJ1-1, with D uncertain. The CDR3 is made up of 12 amino acids. V lost 4 bases and J 8 bases, leaving 12 bases between the germline ends. Germline CDR1 and CDR2: SGHKS and YYEKEE (reference sequence). The DNA of the CDR3 is TGTGCCAGCAGCAGAGACATGATCGAAGCTTTCTTT. Its translation is CASSRDMIEAFF.

The J gene is TRBJ1-4, the V gene TRBV2; 9 positions match TRBD1. V gave up 1 base and J gave up 4 bases; unmatched junction bases: 10. CDR1 is SNHLY and CDR2 is FYNNEI in the germline V gene. CDR3 length: 18 residues. The CDR3 sequence is CASSEDVLRDRDNEKLFF. CDR3 bases: TGTGCCAGCAGTGAAGATGTCTTGAGGGACAGGGATAATGAAAAACTGTTTTTT.

This clone was recorded once. This chain joins TRBV5-1 and TRBJ1-2; 10 bases line up with TRBD1. V trimming: 0 bases; J trimming: 7 bases; junction bases outside the gene matches: 6. The V gene's germline CDR1 is SGHRS and CDR2 YFSETQ. The CDR3 consists of 15 residues. CDR3 bases: TGCGCCAGCAGCTTGGAGGGACAGGGGATCGGTGGCTACACCTTC. It specifies CASSLEGQGIGGYTF.